The following is a TCR beta chain sequence with its context. Its antigen is currently unknown. This record belongs to a study of shared clonotypes between healthy human individuals. Overall study results and limits: Deeper or shallower sequencing was expected to change how clonotypes are shared among donors.

The germline V and J ends were trimmed by 5 bases and 4 bases, with 9 bases remaining between them. CDR1 is SEHNR, CDR2 FQNEAQ, per germline (reference sequence). The CDR3 loop spans 13 amino acids. Sequencing was performed with immunoSEQ multiplex PCR; in TCRdb, only in-frame clones are kept and a portion is missing. Of some 470,000 clones listed, 60% to 85% are singletons. The chain joins TRBV7-9 to TRBJ2-1; D gene uncertain. Sequenced material: PBMCs. This sequence originates from a woman in her thirties or forties in good health. Some clones in this sample may be carry-over from other donors' samples. CDR3 residues: CASSLGLYNEQFF. CDR3 coding DNA: TGTGCCAGCAGCCTCGGGCTATACAATGAGCAGTTCTTC.